These T cell receptor beta chains were read from a single sample in a study of regulatory T cells in long-lasting Graves disease. TCRdb itself ran the multiplex PCR reads through MiXCR, one entry per CDR3 protein. This sample yields approximately 400,000 distinct CDR3 sequences, of which approximately 15% are seen a single time; about 8.2% belongs to the top ten. The same data also went into a second study, on T cells in Graves' hyperthyroidism and ophthalmopathy.

The sequences come from peripheral blood mononuclear cells (PBMCs), collected at new diagnosis, from a patient treated with antithyroid drugs. The receptors shown here come from a woman aged 40 to 55 with Graves disease. CDR3s include the opening cysteine and the closing phenylalanine or tryptophan. The D gene is left open where the match is weak. Size is omitted from some rows. Given values are once, few, many or a class for expanded clones.

-	TRBV10-3	TRBJ2-3	many	TGTGCCATCAGTGAAATGGAAGGAGATACGCAGTATTTT	CAISEMEGDTQYF
-	TRBV20-1	TRBJ1-6	many	TGCAGTGCTAGAGACAGGGGATCACCCCTCCACTTT	CSARDRGSPLHF
TRBD1	TRBV6-1	TRBJ2-7	-	TGTGCCAGCAGTGTAGAATTACGGGACAGCCTTTCCTACGAGCAGTACTTC	CASSVELRDSLSYEQYF
-	TRBV4-1	TRBJ1-2	-	TGCGCCAGCAGCCAAGCCCGGGCCCATAACTATGGCTACACCTTC	CASSQARAHNYGYTF
-	TRBV6-2/TRBV6-3	TRBJ2-1	few	TGTGCCAGCAGTTACTCTGGGCGGGCAGGACGGAATGAGCAGTTCTTC	CASSYSGRAGRNEQFF
TRBD1	TRBV7-8	TRBJ1-1	many	TGTGCCAGCGGCAGGGGGGGGAACACTGAAGCTTTCTTT	CASGRGGNTEAFF
-	TRBV27	TRBJ2-1	many	TGTGCCAGCACCCTAACGGGGGTTGGTGACAATGAGCAGTTCTTC	CASTLTGVGDNEQFF
-	TRBV6-5	TRBJ2-7	-	TGTGCCAGCAGTTACCAGATCACAGGGTACTTCTGCGAGCAGTACTTC	CASSYQITGYFCEQYF
-	TRBV29-1	TRBJ1-2	many	TGCAGCGTTGAAGGTTTCCATGGTACCTATGGCTACACCTTC	CSVEGFHGTYGYTF
TRBD1	TRBV7-2	TRBJ1-5	many	TGTGCCAGCAAGAAACAGGGGATCAATCAGCCCCAGCATTTT	CASKKQGINQPQHF
TRBD1	TRBV29-1	TRBJ2-1	-	TGCAGCGTTCGGGCAGGGGGACACAATGAGCAGTTCTTC	CSVRAGGHNEQFF
-	TRBV6-5	TRBJ2-3	few	TGTGCCAGCAGTTACTTAGGGCTCCGGGAGAGGGTCACAGATACGCAGTATTTT	CASSYLGLRERVTDTQYF
-	TRBV3-1	TRBJ2-1	many	TGTGCCAGCAGCCAAGAGAACTACAATGAGCAGTTCTTC	CASSQENYNEQFF
TRBD1	TRBV28	TRBJ2-2	-	TGTGCCAGCAGCGCCTGGGACAGATTGAACACCGGGGAGCTGTTTTTT	CASSAWDRLNTGELFF
TRBD1	TRBV29-1	TRBJ2-7	-	TGCAGCGCAAAAAGCCGGGACAGGACAGGGGTTCGTGAGCAGTACTTC	CSAKSRDRTGVREQYF
-	TRBV20-1	TRBJ1-1	-	TGCAGTGCTAGAGATATCTGGAAGAACACTGAAGCTTTCTTT	CSARDIWKNTEAFF
-	TRBV7-9	TRBJ2-2	many	TGTGCCAGCAGCCCCGACTTGGGGGAAACCGGGGAGCTGTTTTTT	CASSPDLGETGELFF
-	TRBV28	TRBJ2-7	-	TGTGCCAGCAGTTCCGGAGGAGGGTCCTCTAGTTTAAGGGCCCTACGCCAACTCTACGAGCAGTACTTC	CASSSGGGSSSLRALRQLYEQYF
TRBD2	TRBV29-1	TRBJ2-5	-	TGCAGCGTTGGAGGGCGGACTAGCGGGAAGGAGACCCAGTACTTC	CSVGGRTSGKETQYF
TRBD1	TRBV19	TRBJ1-1	-	TGTGCCAGTAGTATCCAAAGGGACAGGGAAGCTTTCTTT	CASSIQRDREAFF
-	TRBV5-1	TRBJ2-7	-	TGCGCCAGCAGCTTGGCGGCCCCTGAGAGCTACGAGCAGTACTTC	CASSLAAPESYEQYF
-	TRBV7-8	TRBJ2-7	many	TGTGCCAGCAGCTTAACCCGGACCTCCTACGAGCAGTACTTC	CASSLTRTSYEQYF
-	TRBV29-1	TRBJ1-2	few	TGCAGCGTTGAAAGGGCAGGGATATATGGCTACACCTTC	CSVERAGIYGYTF
-	TRBV12-3/TRBV12-4	TRBJ1-2	many	TGTGCCAGCAGTGGGGCAGGGTGGGGGGCCGACTATGGCTACACCTTC	CASSGAGWGADYGYTF
TRBD1	TRBV9	TRBJ1-1	-	TGTGCCAGCAGCGGGGACAGGGAGGGCACTGAAGCTTTCTTT	CASSGDREGTEAFF
-	TRBV18	TRBJ1-6	many	TGTGCCAGCTCACCAGAGGGTTATAATTCACCCCTCCACTTT	CASSPEGYNSPLHF
TRBD2	TRBV20-1	TRBJ2-1	few	TGCAGTGCTAGAGGACGTCTAGCGGACTACAATGAGCAGTTCTTC	CSARGRLADYNEQFF
TRBD2	TRBV6-1	TRBJ2-6	-	TGTGCCAGCAGTGAAGGACTAGCGTCTGGGGCCAACGTCCTGACTTTC	CASSEGLASGANVLTF
-	TRBV6-2/TRBV6-3	TRBJ2-2	many	TGTGCCAGCAGCCCCGGGACAAACACCGGGGAGCTGTTTTTT	CASSPGTNTGELFF
-	TRBV5-1	TRBJ1-4	many	TGCGCCAGCAGCCCCGGAGGGAGCGAGAATGAAAAACTGTTTTTT	CASSPGGSENEKLFF
TRBD2	TRBV29-1	TRBJ2-1	-	TGCAGCGTGGCAAAACTAGCGGGAGCGGACGACAATGAGCAGTTCTTC	CSVAKLAGADDNEQFF
-	TRBV16	TRBJ2-3	many	TGTGCCAGCAGCCCAGAGGGGACAGATACGCAGTATTTT	CASSPEGTDTQYF
TRBD2	TRBV7-9	TRBJ2-7	many	TGTGCCAGCAGCATCCAGGGACTAGCGGACGACGAGCAGTACTTC	CASSIQGLADDEQYF
-	TRBV28	TRBJ2-5	-	TGTGCCACCTCTCCCGGGACAACGCAAGAGACCCAGTACTTC	CATSPGTTQETQYF
-	TRBV11-1	TRBJ2-7	many	TGTGCCAGCAGCTTATACGGGAGTTGGTACGAGCAGTACTTC	CASSLYGSWYEQYF